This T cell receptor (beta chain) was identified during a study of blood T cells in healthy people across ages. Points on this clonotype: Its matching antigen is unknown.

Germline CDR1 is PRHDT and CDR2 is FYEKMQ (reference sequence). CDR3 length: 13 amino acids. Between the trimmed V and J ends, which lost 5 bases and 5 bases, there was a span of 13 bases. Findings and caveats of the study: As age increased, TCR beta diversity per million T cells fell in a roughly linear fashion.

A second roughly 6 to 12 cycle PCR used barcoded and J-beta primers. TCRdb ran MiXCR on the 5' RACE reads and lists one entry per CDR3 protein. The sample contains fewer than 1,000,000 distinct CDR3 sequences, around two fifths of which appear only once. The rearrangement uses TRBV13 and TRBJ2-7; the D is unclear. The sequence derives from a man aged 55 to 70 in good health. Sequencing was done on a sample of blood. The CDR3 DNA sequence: TGTGCCAGCAGCCCCCGGAGTAGAAACGAGCAGTACTTC. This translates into CASSPRSRNEQYF.